The rows below give T cell receptor beta chains drawn from one sample of a study of T cells after yellow fever vaccination. Each CDR3 protein gets one entry after TCRdb re-called the 5' RACE reads with MiXCR. The repertoire has around 230,000 distinct CDR3 sequences, approximately 6.3% of them found once; the top ten carry more than 1%. The sequencing here drew on CD4+ T cells sorted from PBMCs, taken on the day of the yellow fever booster vaccination. The receptors originated from a man aged 30-40 years who received the YFV17D yellow fever vaccine. Both conserved end residues are trimmed from each CDR3.

j_call,v_call,cdr3_aa
TRBJ2-3,TRBV9,ASSVKTGTDTQY
TRBJ2-1,TRBV2,ASSADRGNEQF
TRBJ2-3,TRBV7-9,ASSSIRQDTDTQY
TRBJ2-3,TRBV12-3/TRBV12-4,ASSPRTGRTDTQY
TRBJ2-1,TRBV11-3,ASSPRRRAYNEQF
TRBJ2-5,TRBV19,ASSKGGVAGGGQETQY
TRBJ2-2,TRBV4-3,ASSWDRRNTGELF
TRBJ2-7,TRBV20-1,SAGGQGAGEQY
TRBJ1-1,TRBV2,ASTAEKNTEAF
TRBJ2-5,TRBV6-5,ASSYFGLAGETQY
TRBJ2-2,TRBV19,ASSARLAGAITGELF
TRBJ2-3,TRBV4-3,ASSQEGAGGDTQY
TRBJ1-4,TRBV20-1,SARGFPTNEKLF
TRBJ1-1,TRBV10-1,ASSVTRMNTEAF
TRBJ2-3,TRBV27,ASSRPFTSGSSSSADTQY
TRBJ2-1,TRBV12-3/TRBV12-4,ASRRASSYNEQF
TRBJ2-1,TRBV20-1,SAIPREDEQF
TRBJ2-2,TRBV3-1,ASSGNRGTGELF
TRBJ2-5,TRBV5-5,ASSLAAGTSWVETQY
TRBJ2-2,TRBV7-8,ASSLLEGYTGELF
TRBJ2-7,TRBV12-3/TRBV12-4,ASSFGGGQGTYEQY
TRBJ2-3,TRBV9,ASSVGLAGGGDTQY
TRBJ2-7,TRBV5-1,ASSPRTGIYEQY
TRBJ2-5,TRBV7-9,ASSHARGSTQETQY
TRBJ2-1,TRBV5-1,ASSPRQGNYNEQF
TRBJ2-2,TRBV5-1,ASSFVGGLDTGELF
TRBJ2-2,TRBV12-3/TRBV12-4,ASSLRLNTGELF
TRBJ2-5,TRBV12-3/TRBV12-4,ASTWGVSQETQY
TRBJ2-5,TRBV7-9,ASSLAAQETQY
TRBJ2-2,TRBV7-8,ASSYDRLGTGELF
TRBJ2-2,TRBV19,ASSLYPENTGELF
TRBJ2-7,TRBV7-9,ASSAGPGYEQY
TRBJ1-5,TRBV7-9,ASSLGENLLNQPQH
TRBJ2-7,TRBV3-1,ASSQGRVSSYEQY
TRBJ2-6,TRBV19,ASSIGNSGANVLT
TRBJ2-5,TRBV12-3/TRBV12-4,ASSPRGRETQY
TRBJ2-2,TRBV3-1,ASSQTFLAGVPGELF
TRBJ2-1,TRBV7-7,ASSLVFAGEYNEQF
TRBJ2-3,TRBV14,ASSRRFTDTQY
TRBJ2-1,TRBV5-3,ARRFRTGSSYNEQF
TRBJ2-7,TRBV28,ASVRGGTYEQY
TRBJ1-2,TRBV20-1,SARGQGGYGYT
TRBJ1-1,TRBV7-2,ASSQVLSTAGEAF
TRBJ2-3,TRBV20-1,SARDSAGPRTDTQY
TRBJ1-1,TRBV20-1,SASHGLLGAGEAF
TRBJ2-1,TRBV20-1,SAVTGTSLYNEQF
TRBJ2-1,TRBV6-4,ASNRLAEDNEQF
TRBJ1-2,TRBV12-3/TRBV12-4,ASSLGVVGNYGYT
TRBJ2-1,TRBV5-1,ASSLELAGIEQF
TRBJ1-2,TRBV11-2,ASSFRDRVLLGYT
TRBJ2-5,TRBV5-6,ASTRTGETQY
TRBJ2-2,TRBV6-1,ASSLNGLSLNTGELF
TRBJ2-1,TRBV7-9,ASMTGRYNEQF
TRBJ2-1,TRBV20-1,SASGSGAGHHLSSYNEQF
TRBJ2-5,TRBV7-2,ASSLAGARETQY
TRBJ2-5,TRBV20-1,CGQAPGVQETQY